Listed here are 30 T cell receptor beta chains from one sample, sequenced in a study of blood T cell repertoires in COVID-19. Assay: immunoSEQ multiplex PCR; the TCRdb copy retains only in-frame clones and omits some. The sample consists of about 150,000 clones, about 83% of them appearing once. The sample was peripheral blood. Receptors originate from a woman between 45 and 60 years old with active or convalescent COVID-19.

The chain has TRBV5-4 and TRBJ1-5, with D hard to call. V was clipped by 2 bases and J by 2 bases, with 11 bases between them. Germline V CDR1 and CDR2: SGHNT, YYREEE (reference sequence). The CDR3 spans 15 residues. DNA for the CDR3: TGTGCCAGCAGCTTCAGCCCTGCGGGCAATCAGCCCCAGCATTTT. It yields the protein CASSFSPAGNQPQHF. The full variable domain, rest sourced from reference TRBV5-4 and TRBJ1-5, is ETGVTQSPTHLIKTRGQQVTLRCSSQSGHNTVSWYQQALGQGPQFIFQYYREEENGRGNFPPRFSGLQFPNYSSELNVNALELDDSALYLCASSFSPAGNQPQHFGDGTRLSIL.

This clone was detected only once. The rearrangement joins TRBV9 to TRBJ2-2; the match to TRBD2 covers 8 bases. V dropped 4 bases and J dropped 3; count of bases not matched to a gene: 11. CDR1 SGDLS and CDR2 YYNGEE come from the germline V gene. This CDR3 is 17 amino acids long. As DNA, the CDR3 is TGTGCCAGCAGCCCTACCCGACTAGCGTCTTACACCGGGGAGCTGTTTTTT. Translation gives CASSPTRLASYTGELFF.

This chain links TRBV6-1 with TRBJ2-7; no clear D. The V end lost 2 bases, the J end lost 3 bases, and 8 bases lay between the germline ends. Germline V gene lookup returns CDR1 MNHNS and CDR2 SASEGT. The CDR3 sequence is 13 residues long. CDR3 sequence (DNA): TGTGCCAGCAGTGAACGGCAGGTCTACGAGCAGTACTTC. It specifies CASSERQVYEQYF.

V gene TRBV5-6 combines with J gene TRBJ2-7, with a weak D call TRBD2 (5 bases). CDR1 is SGHDT, CDR2 YYEEEE, per germline. Trimming removed 1 base at V and 2 bases at J, with 7 bases between. This CDR3 is 13 amino acids long. CDR3 region: CASSLSGAYEQYF. The CDR3 region has the DNA TGTGCCAGCAGCTTGAGCGGAGCCTACGAGCAGTACTTC.

The chain has TRBV10-3 and TRBJ1-5; 8 bases match TRBD1. The CDR3 spans 14 residues. Unmatched junction bases numbered 3, after V lost 6 bases and J lost 2 bases. In germline, CDR1 is ENHRY, CDR2 SYGVKD. In DNA form, the CDR3 reads TGTGCCATCAGGGAGACAGGGGGCAATCAGCCCCAGCATTTT. It translates to CAIRETGGNQPQHF.

This chain uses TRBV28 with TRBJ1-2; D is undetermined. Germline CDR1 reads MDHEN; CDR2 reads SYDVKM. Trimming took off 9 bases at V and 7 bases at J, with 24 bases between the two ends. The CDR3 runs 15 residues. The CDR3 sequence: CASTATWAAGVGYTF. The CDR3 coding sequence is TGTGCCAGTACCGCAACTTGGGCCGCCGGGGTTGGCTACACCTTC.

The chain carries TRBV28 and TRBJ2-2; 9 positions match TRBD1. CDR3 length equals 15 residues. Trimming at V came to 5 bases and at J to 7 bases, leaving 8 bases not matched to a gene. Germline-derived CDR1 and CDR2 are MDHEN and SYDVKM. In DNA, the CDR3 is TGTGCCAGCAGTCAACAGACAGGGGGGGGCGGGGAGCTGTTTTTT. It is translated as CASSQQTGGGGELFF.

V usage is TRBV6-5 and J usage is TRBJ2-1; 10 bases map to TRBD2. V lost 2 bases to trimming and J lost 7 bases; unmatched junction nucleotides: 5. CDR3 length equals 15 residues. Germline V gene sequence: CDR1 MNHEY, CDR2 SVGAGI. The CDR3: CASSYGASGSNEQFF. CDR3 in DNA: TGTGCCAGCAGTTACGGTGCTAGCGGGAGTAATGAGCAGTTCTTC.

The chain joins TRBV4-3 to TRBJ2-7; a weak D match, TRBD1 (7 bases). The CDR3 has 15 residues. V lost 0 bases and J 1 base, leaving 10 bases between the germline ends. Per germline, CDR1 LGHNA and CDR2 YSLEER. The CDR3 DNA sequence: TGCGCCAGCAGCCAAGACAGGGGGGCTTCCTACGAGCAGTACTTC. It translates to CASSQDRGASYEQYF.

This chain uses TRBV25-1 with TRBJ1-2; 7 nucleotides align to TRBD1. The CDR3 runs to 12 residues. Germline V gene sequence: CDR1 MGHDK, CDR2 SYGVNS. After removal of 3 bases from V and 7 bases from J, the junction contained 2 bases not matched to a gene. CDR3 sequence (DNA): TGTGCCAGCAGTGATAACAGGGGTGGCTACACCTTC. This codes for CASSDNRGGYTF.

The gene calls are TRBV10-3 and TRBJ1-1; TRBD1 agrees at 7 bases. Trimming cost V 0 bases and J 0 bases; bases outside gene matches: 4. The CDR3 runs 16 residues. Germline assignment: CDR1 ENHRY and CDR2 SYGVKD. The CDR3 DNA sequence: TGTGCCATCAGTGAGTCGGGGGGACAGATGAACACTGAAGCTTTCTTT. It yields the protein CAISESGGQMNTEAFF.

The J gene is TRBJ2-1, the V gene TRBV30; 13 bases agree with TRBD2. Germline V CDR1 and CDR2: GTSNPN, SVGIG (reference sequence). V shed 4 bases, J shed 5 bases, and the junction held 5 bases outside the gene matches. CDR3 length: 15 residues. CDR3 protein: CAWNSGLAGNNEQFF. Written as DNA, the CDR3 is TGTGCCTGGAACTCGGGACTAGCGGGAAACAATGAGCAGTTCTTC.

This clone has only a few counts. The J gene is TRBJ2-2, the V gene TRBV6-2 or TRBV6-3; TRBD1 is a possible D gene (6 bases). Germline loops: CDR1 MNHEY, CDR2 SVGEGT. The CDR3 extends over 20 amino acids. Trimming took off 4 bases at V and 4 bases at J, with 28 bases between the two ends. CDR3 loop: CASSSFKRIPGPRGTGELFF. In nucleotides, the CDR3 is TGTGCCAGCAGTTCATTTAAGAGAATTCCGGGACCCAGGGGCACCGGGGAGCTGTTTTTT.

V and J are TRBV15 and TRBJ2-7, with TRBD1 as a possible D gene (6 bases). Germline CDR1 LNHNV, CDR2 YYDKDF (reference sequence). V lost 3 bases and J 4 bases, leaving 10 bases between the germline ends. The CDR3 contains 13 residues. DNA for the CDR3: TGTGCCACCAGCAGGGAGACAGGTTACGAGCAGTACTTC. It yields the protein CATSRETGYEQYF.

The CDR3 DNA sequence: TGTGCCAGCAGTGACCAGGCTAGCTGGGTCTACAATGAGCAGTTCTTC. This translates into CASSDQASWVYNEQFF. The chain uses TRBV6-4 and TRBJ2-1; tentatively, D is TRBD2 (5 bases). V lost 2 bases and J lost 3, with 14 bases in between. Per germline, CDR1 MRHNA and CDR2 SNTAGT. The CDR3 runs 16 residues.

This chain joins TRBV7-3 and TRBJ1-1; 9 bases align to TRBD1. The CDR3 length is 15 residues. The trim removed 5 bases at V and 5 bases at J, leaving 9 bases unmatched. CDR1 is SGHTA and CDR2 is FQGTGA in the germline V gene. CDR3 sequence (DNA): TGTGCCAGCAGCCCCACGGGACAGGGAGGGACTGAAGCTTTCTTT. This gives the protein CASSPTGQGGTEAFF.

The genes are TRBV5-6 and TRBJ2-7; D is perhaps TRBD1 (5 bases). The CDR3 extends over 14 amino acids. The germline V gene encodes CDR1 SGHDT and CDR2 YYEEEE. Trimming shortened V by 2 bases and J by 8 bases, and 17 bases separated the two germline ends. The CDR3, as DNA: TGTGCCAGCAGCTTTCAGGGCCCGTCTAGTCAGCAGTACTTC. Amino acid sequence: CASSFQGPSSQQYF.

A word on this clone: Other DNA sequences from this sample encode an identical CDR3 as well. This chain links TRBV27 with TRBJ1-6; D is uncertain. This CDR3 has 12 amino acids. CDR1 and CDR2 from the germline V gene are MNHEY and SMNVEV (reference sequence). V lost 5 bases, J lost 7 bases, and 6 bases lay in between. CDR3 sequence: CASSLLNSPLHF. The CDR3 nucleotides read TGTGCCAGCAGTCTCCTGAATTCACCCCTCCACTTT.

The CDR3 sequence: CASSVGTGTYGYTF. As DNA, the CDR3 is TGTGCCAGCAGCGTAGGGACAGGGACGTATGGCTACACCTTC. The rearrangement joins TRBV9 to TRBJ1-2; 8 bases align to TRBD1. Germline CDR1 SGDLS, CDR2 YYNGEE. There are 14 residues in the CDR3. Trimming removed 0 bases from V and 5 bases from J; junction bases left unmatched: 3.

The chain links TRBV7-9 to TRBJ2-3, with D perhaps TRBD2 (5 bases). The ends were cut back, 4 bases at V and 0 bases at J, with 14 bases in the middle. The CDR3 is 16 amino acids. Germline-derived CDR1 and CDR2 are SEHNR and FQNEAQ (reference sequence). The CDR3 bases are TGTGCCAGCAGCTCCGGGGTAGGGCCTAGCACAGATACGCAGTATTTT. It is translated as CASSSGVGPSTDTQYF.

The chain combines TRBV5-8 with TRBJ2-7, with 9 bases matching TRBD1. This CDR3 is 16 amino acids long. Trimming at V came to 2 bases and at J to 3 bases, leaving 9 bases not matched to a gene. CDR1 is SGHTS and CDR2 is YDEGEE in the germline V gene. The CDR3 region is CASSFTGGPALYEQYF. The DNA of the CDR3 is TGTGCCAGCAGCTTCACAGGGGGCCCTGCCCTCTACGAGCAGTACTTC.

J is TRBJ2-5 and V is TRBV10-1, with TRBD2 identical over 12 bases. The junction had 24 bases not matched to a gene; V was cut back by 8 bases and J by 5 bases. Germline CDR1 and CDR2: WNHNN and SYGVQD (reference sequence). The CDR3 has 20 residues. CDR3 sequence: CASLGSSKSSGGAIIETQYF. CDR3 in DNA: TGCGCCAGCTTAGGGTCCAGTAAATCTAGCGGGGGGGCGATAATTGAGACCCAGTACTTC.

The chain links TRBV7-9 to TRBJ2-2; D perhaps matches TRBD1 (5 bases). This CDR3 comprises 16 residues. Germline loops: CDR1 SEHNR, CDR2 FQNEAQ (reference sequence). The germline V and J ends were trimmed by 6 bases and 1 base, with 15 bases remaining between them. The DNA of the CDR3 is TGTGCCAGCAGTTCTTTGGACACCCAGAACACCGGGGAGCTGTTTTTT. Its translation is CASSSLDTQNTGELFF. The whole variable domain, remainder taken from reference TRBV7-9 and TRBJ2-2, is DTGVSQNPRHKITKRGQNVTFRCDPISEHNRLYWYRQTLGQGPEFLTYFQNEAQLEKSRLLSDRFSAERPKGSFSTLEIQRTEQGDSAMYLCASSSLDTQNTGELFFGEGSRLTVL.

V is TRBV30 and J is TRBJ2-7; 7 nucleotides align to TRBD2. The CDR3 sequence is 12 residues long. The trim removed 3 bases at V and 5 bases at J, leaving 4 bases unmatched. The germline gives CDR1 GTSNPN, CDR2 SVGIG (reference sequence). The CDR3 here is CAWSLGLDEQYF. The DNA of the CDR3 is TGTGCCTGGAGCCTCGGACTAGACGAGCAGTACTTC.

The J gene is TRBJ2-1, the V gene TRBV30; 7 bases are a match to TRBD2. The CDR3 runs to 14 residues. The junction had 6 bases not matched to a gene; V was cut back by 4 bases and J by 3 bases. Germline V lookup: CDR1 GTSNPN, CDR2 SVGIG (reference sequence). The CDR3 is CAWTLADGYNEQFF. For the CDR3, the DNA is TGTGCCTGGACCCTAGCGGACGGCTACAATGAGCAGTTCTTC.

Only a few counts were recorded for this clone. The chain links TRBV7-3 to TRBJ2-3; 8 bases map to TRBD2. The ends lost 5 bases at V and 6 bases at J; junction bases unmatched: 4. This CDR3 contains 13 residues. Germline assignment: CDR1 SGHTA and CDR2 FQGTGA. The chain's CDR3 is CASSLKRGDTQYF. The CDR3 nucleotides are TGTGCCAGCAGCCTAAAGCGGGGGGATACGCAGTATTTT.

This sequence joins TRBV18 and TRBJ1-2; D possibly corresponds to TRBD1 (5 bases). There are 14 residues in the CDR3. Between the trimmed V and J ends, which lost 3 bases and 4 bases, there was a span of 12 bases. CDR1 and CDR2 (germline): KGHSH, LQKENI. CDR3 in amino acids: CASSPSRGSYGYTF. The CDR3 nucleotides are TGTGCCAGCTCACCTTCTAGGGGTAGCTATGGCTACACCTTC.

CDR3 DNA sequence: TGTGCCAGCTCAGGGCGGGAGGGCTCCTACGAGCAGTACTTC. It encodes CASSGREGSYEQYF. The rearrangement uses TRBV18 and TRBJ2-7; TRBD2 matches 9 bases. The CDR3 totals 14 residues. J gave up 0 bases and V 5 bases, and 2 bases lay outside the gene matches. The germline V gene has CDR1 KGHSH and CDR2 LQKENI.

The chain joins TRBV6-6 to TRBJ1-2, with TRBD1 matching 10 bases. Germline V gene sequence: CDR1 MNHNY, CDR2 SVGAGI (reference sequence). V dropped 5 bases and J dropped 7; count of bases not matched to a gene: 4. The CDR3 extends over 13 amino acids. The DNA for the CDR3 is TGTGCCAGCAGTACCGGGACAGGGGTTGGCTACACCTTC. It yields the protein CASSTGTGVGYTF.

This clone came up once. J is TRBJ2-1 and V is TRBV19; D gene uncertain. Germline loops: CDR1 LNHDA, CDR2 SQIVND (reference sequence). Trimming cost V 5 bases and J 3 bases, with 11 bases left between them. The CDR3 runs 14 residues. The CDR3 here is CASSPVRVYNEQFF. In DNA, the CDR3 is TGTGCCAGTAGTCCGGTACGGGTCTACAATGAGCAGTTCTTC.